Sequencing of this T cell receptor (beta chain) was carried out in a study of beta chain features in type 1 diabetes. Reverse transcribing all isolated RNA meant expressed TCRB transcripts were sequenced. When averaged, stem cell-like memory T cell samples yielded 1 million to 1.2 million reads. The table came from immunoSEQ multiplex PCR; TCRdb's copy has only in-frame clones and leaves some out. The sample lists over 65,000 clones, roughly 34% occurring once. The V gene end was trimmed by 6 bases and the J gene end by 6 bases; junction bases not matched to a gene: 6. CDR1 and CDR2 (germline): ENHRY, SYGVKD. The CDR3 totals 13 residues.

The clonotype comes from a woman younger than 30 in good health. This chain connects TRBV10-3 to TRBJ2-3, with 7 bases aligning to TRBD1. Sequenced material: stem cell memory CD4+ T cells from blood. Here the CDR3 reads CAIRGQAGDTQYF. For the CDR3, the DNA is TGTGCCATCAGAGGACAGGCAGGCGATACGCAGTATTTT.